Following are 26 T cell receptor beta chains from one sample sequenced in a study of T-cell memory formation after mild COVID-19. One entry per CDR3 protein results from TCRdb running MiXCR on the 5' RACE reads. The table has about 290,000 distinct CDR3 sequences, about 15% seen once. The sequenced material came from PBMCs or a T cell subset sorted from them (not recorded which). The origin of the receptors is a man aged 18 to 29 who had mild COVID-19 (a few samples of this study predate the infection). Cell type and time point are not known.

This clonotype was observed at least ten times. The J gene is TRBJ1-1, the V gene TRBV11-2; TRBD1 is a possible D gene (5 bases). From germline, CDR1 is SGHAT and CDR2 FQNNGV. The V end was cut by 4 bases, the J end by 4 bases, with 13 bases between. The CDR3 length is 14 residues. As DNA, the CDR3 is TGTGCCAGCAGCTCAAACGGGGGGGGCACTGAAGCTTTCTTT. Amino acids: CASSSNGGGTEAFF.

There are many counts of this clonotype. This CDR3 reads CASSPGVGANVLTF. The CDR3 DNA is TGTGCCAGCAGCCCAGGGGTTGGGGCCAACGTCCTGACTTTC. The chain employs TRBV3-1 and TRBJ2-6; TRBD1 is a possible D gene (6 bases). Germline loops: CDR1 LGHDT, CDR2 YNNKEL (reference sequence). Trimming stripped 4 bases from V and 3 bases from J, with 7 bases between. The CDR3 loop spans 14 amino acids.

This clonotype was recorded a few times. The chain joins TRBV6-5 to TRBJ2-4; D unclear. V shed 5 bases and J shed 4 bases, with 15 bases lying between them. CDR3 length: 15 amino acids. CDR1 is MNHEY, CDR2 SVGAGI, per germline. The CDR3 DNA reads TGTGCCAGCAGTCCCCGGGCCACCGGGAAAAACATTCAGTACTTC. It codes for CASSPRATGKNIQYF.

The sample holds many counts of this clonotype. The chain recombines TRBV20-1 with TRBJ1-5; TRBD1 might be the D (5 bases). Germline CDR1 is DFQATT and CDR2 is SNEGSKA (reference sequence). The CDR3 runs to 13 residues. Trimming removed 4 bases from V and 1 base from J, with 8 bases in between. CDR3 loop: CSAIGASNQPQHF. The CDR3 nucleotides are TGCAGTGCTATTGGGGCGAGCAATCAGCCCCAGCATTTT.

This clonotype was seen at least ten times. This sequence joins TRBV18 and TRBJ1-6; 7 nucleotides match TRBD1. The CDR3 sequence is 15 residues long. With 6 bases clipped from V and 10 bases from J, the junction kept 12 bases outside the gene matches. CDR1 is KGHSH, CDR2 LQKENI, per germline. This CDR3 is CASSANGGGTSPLHF. Here the CDR3 DNA reads TGTGCCAGCTCCGCTAACGGAGGGGGCACATCACCCCTCCACTTT.

The V gene is TRBV10-3, the J gene TRBJ2-3, with 8 bases matching TRBD1. Trimming removed 2 bases from V and 6 bases from J; junction bases left unmatched: 10. CDR1 ENHRY and CDR2 SYGVKD come from the germline V gene. The CDR3 runs 16 residues. Written as DNA, the CDR3 is TGTGCCATCAGTGAGCTCCAGGGGGCTTTTGTTGATACGCAGTATTTT. Encoded protein: CAISELQGAFVDTQYF.

The sample holds one count of this clonotype. The chain employs TRBV6-2 or TRBV6-3 and TRBJ1-3; 8 nucleotides match TRBD1. The CDR3 extends over 15 amino acids. CDR1 and CDR2 (germline): MNHEY, SVGEGT. Trimming took 5 bases from V and 3 from J; bases not matched to a gene: 6. The CDR3 region has the DNA TGTGCCAGCAGTCCGGACAGGGTTTATGGAAACACCATATATTTT. Amino acids: CASSPDRVYGNTIYF.

V usage is TRBV23-1 and J usage is TRBJ1-2; D perhaps matches TRBD1 (5 bases). TRBV23-1 is known as an ORF, though its function is uncertain. Trimming stripped 0 bases from V and 10 bases from J, with 15 bases between. The length of the CDR3 is 14 residues. The CDR3 DNA follows: TGCGCCAGCAGTCAATCGCCCGGACAAAGTGACTACACCTTC. Amino acids: CASSQSPGQSDYTF.

The J gene is TRBJ1-3, the V gene TRBV7-9; no reliable D call. The CDR3 extends over 17 amino acids. Trimming removed 3 bases from V and 0 bases from J, with 15 bases in between. Germline-derived CDR1 and CDR2 are SEHNR and FQNEAQ (reference sequence). This chain's CDR3 is CASSFIVVDGSGNTIYF. CDR3 DNA sequence: TGTGCCAGCAGCTTCATCGTGGTGGACGGCTCTGGAAACACCATATATTTT. Based on the CDR3 plus reference TRBV7-9 and TRBJ1-3, the full variable domain is DTGVSQNPRHKITKRGQNVTFRCDPISEHNRLYWYRQTLGQGPEFLTYFQNEAQLEKSRLLSDRFSAERPKGSFSTLEIQRTEQGDSAMYLCASSFIVVDGSGNTIYFGEGSWLTVV.

This rearrangement joins TRBV5-1 to TRBJ1-2; 7 nucleotides align to TRBD1. Trimming took 0 bases from V and 6 from J; bases not matched to a gene: 2. Germline V lookup: CDR1 SGHRS, CDR2 YFSETQ. The CDR3 length is 13 residues. CDR3 DNA sequence: TGCGCCAGCAGCTTGGAGGGGGCGGATGGCTACACCTTC. It is translated as CASSLEGADGYTF.

There are many counts of this clonotype. V is TRBV12-5 and J is TRBJ2-5, with 10 bases identical to TRBD2. Germline CDR1 reads LGHNT; CDR2 reads FRNRAP. V shed 8 bases and J 2 bases; nucleotides not matched to a gene: 5. The CDR3 consists of 14 residues. CDR3: CASRASGGQETQYF. The CDR3 DNA sequence: TGTGCTAGTCGGGCTAGCGGGGGTCAAGAGACCCAGTACTTC.

The J gene is TRBJ1-2, the V gene TRBV6-2 or TRBV6-3; D is ambiguous. The V end lost 5 bases, the J end lost 0 bases, and 7 bases lay between the germline ends. The germline CDR1 and CDR2 sequences are MNHEY and SVGEGT. The CDR3 length is 13 residues. This chain's CDR3 is CASSGGPNYGYTF. The CDR3 DNA is TGTGCCAGCAGTGGTGGACCTAACTATGGCTACACCTTC.

This clonotype was counted ten times or more. The rearrangement uses TRBV29-1 and TRBJ2-2, with 8 bases that match TRBD1. Germline CDR1 reads SQVTM; CDR2 reads ANQGSEA. V was pared by 4 bases and J by 6 bases, with 7 bases of the junction left unmatched. This CDR3 is built from 14 residues. CDR3 DNA: TGCAGCGTTGGCAGGGACAGGCCGTCCGGGGAGCTGTTTTTT. Its protein product is CSVGRDRPSGELFF.

This chain joins TRBV18 and TRBJ1-2; D unclear. Germline CDR1 reads KGHSH; CDR2 reads LQKENI. Trimming pared 5 bases from V and 8 bases from J, leaving 18 bases between. The CDR3 is made up of 14 amino acids. CDR3: CASSAANSDVGYTF. CDR3 coding DNA: TGTGCCAGCTCAGCGGCAAACTCGGATGTAGGCTACACCTTC.

The V and J genes are TRBV5-6 and TRBJ1-5; D not certain. Germline values: CDR1 SGHDT, CDR2 YYEEEE. The CDR3 has 12 amino acids. V was shortened by 4 bases and J by 11 bases, with 13 bases between the two germline ends. The DNA of the CDR3 is TGTGCCAGCAGCACTGGTCACCGGGCCCAGCATTTT. It codes for CASSTGHRAQHF.

The chain uses TRBV20-1 and TRBJ2-3, with 8 bases fitting TRBD1. CDR1 is DFQATT and CDR2 is SNEGSKA in the germline V gene (reference sequence). This CDR3 spans 14 amino acids. With 2 bases clipped from V and 5 bases from J, the junction kept 6 bases outside the gene matches. The CDR3 here is CSARTAGGLDTQYF. In DNA, the CDR3 is TGCAGTGCTAGAACGGCAGGGGGCCTAGATACGCAGTATTTT.

A few counts support this clonotype. The chain has TRBV5-1 and TRBJ1-3; D may be TRBD1 (6 bases). This CDR3 has 17 residues. Germline V gene data show CDR1 as SGHRS and CDR2 as YFSETQ. The V end was cut by 0 bases, the J end by 4 bases, with 17 bases between. The CDR3 DNA reads as TGCGCCAGCAGCTTGGTCGTCCGGGGGGCGCAAGGAAACACCATATATTTT. Translated, it gives CASSLVVRGAQGNTIYF.

This clonotype was picked up many times. This chain joins TRBV20-1 and TRBJ1-4, with 11 bases fitting TRBD1. The CDR3 contains 13 residues. From germline, CDR1 is DFQATT and CDR2 SNEGSKA (reference sequence). The J segment lost 7 bases and the V segment lost 6 bases, leaving 4 bases of the junction unmatched. CDR3 coding DNA: TGCAGTGCCCCCGGGACAGGGGGTGAAAAACTGTTTTTT. Protein sequence: CSAPGTGGEKLFF.

V usage is TRBV7-9 and J usage is TRBJ2-7; TRBD1 agrees at 8 bases. The V gene's germline CDR1 is SEHNR and CDR2 FQNEAQ (reference sequence). V gave up 3 bases and J gave up 0 bases; unmatched junction bases: 7. This CDR3 has 16 amino acids. CDR3 bases: TGTGCCAGCAGCTTCAATCGGGACAGGAGCTCCTACGAGCAGTACTTC. Protein product: CASSFNRDRSSYEQYF.

This clonotype was counted ten times or more. CDR3 nucleotide sequence: TGTGCCAGCAGCCCTCCCGGGGGGAACACTGAAGCTTTCTTT. Its translation: CASSPPGGNTEAFF. The V and J genes are TRBV6-5 and TRBJ1-1, with a tentative D call TRBD1 (5 bases). Trimming took off 6 bases at V and 1 base at J, with 12 bases between the two ends. In germline, CDR1 is MNHEY, CDR2 SVGAGI. CDR3 length: 14 amino acids.

This clonotype turned up a few times. The genes are TRBV12-3 or TRBV12-4 and TRBJ2-6, with unresolved D. This CDR3 has 16 residues. V was shortened by 1 base and J by 6 bases, with 13 bases between the two germline ends. CDR3 in DNA: TGTGCCAGCAGTTTAGAGGGCCGTTCGCCGGCCAACGTCCTGACTTTC. Translated, it gives CASSLEGRSPANVLTF.

This clonotype was observed at least ten times. CDR3 residues: CASSRQGAQETQYF. The DNA for the CDR3 is TGTGCCAGCAGCCGCCAGGGGGCCCAAGAGACCCAGTACTTC. This chain joins TRBV7-2 and TRBJ2-5; 8 positions match TRBD1. The V gene's germline CDR1 is SGHTA and CDR2 FQGNSA. Trimming removed 5 bases from V and 1 base from J; junction bases left unmatched: 3. CDR3 length equals 14 residues.

This clonotype was recorded a few times. The chain is built from TRBV20-1 and TRBJ2-5; maybe TRBD2 (6 bases). The germline gives CDR1 DFQATT, CDR2 SNEGSKA (reference sequence). With 1 base removed from V and 4 bases from J, the gap between germline ends came to 10 bases. The CDR3 consists of 13 residues. CDR3 protein: CSARGRGGETQYF. The DNA for the CDR3 is TGCAGTGCTAGAGGAAGGGGAGGAGAGACCCAGTACTTC.

This clonotype was observed once. This chain links TRBV5-1 with TRBJ2-3; TRBD2 matches at 9 bases. Per the germline V gene, CDR1 is SGHRS and CDR2 is YFSETQ. The trim removed 1 base at V and 5 bases at J, leaving 11 bases unmatched. The CDR3 runs 17 residues. The CDR3 bases are TGCGCCAGCAGCTTGTTTTCGCGGGGGGGCCTAAGAGATACGCAGTATTTT. Amino acids: CASSLFSRGGLRDTQYF. The whole variable domain, remainder taken from reference TRBV5-1 and TRBJ2-3, is KAGVTQTPRYLIKTRGQQVTLSCSPISGHRSVSWYQQTPGQGLQFLFEYFSETQRNKGNFPGRFSGRQFSNSRSEMNVSTLELGDSALYLCASSLFSRGGLRDTQYFGPGTRLTVL.

The chain links TRBV24-1 to TRBJ2-5; a weak D match, TRBD1 (5 bases). CDR1 and CDR2 from the germline V gene are KGHDR and SFDVKD. CDR3 length equals 14 residues. V shed 0 bases and J shed 7 bases, with 11 bases lying between them. CDR3 in DNA: TGTGCCACCAGTGATTTGTACAGGCGTGGGACCCAGTACTTC. It yields the protein CATSDLYRRGTQYF.

In this sample, this clonotype turned up many times. This rearrangement joins TRBV6-1 to TRBJ2-7; no clear D gene. The V and J ends lost 7 bases and 2 bases respectively, with 12 bases between them. Per germline, CDR1 MNHNS and CDR2 SASEGT. The CDR3 is 13 amino acids. Here the CDR3 reads CASNSPATYEQYV. Here the CDR3 DNA reads TGTGCCAGCAACAGCCCGGCCACCTACGAGCAGTACGTC.